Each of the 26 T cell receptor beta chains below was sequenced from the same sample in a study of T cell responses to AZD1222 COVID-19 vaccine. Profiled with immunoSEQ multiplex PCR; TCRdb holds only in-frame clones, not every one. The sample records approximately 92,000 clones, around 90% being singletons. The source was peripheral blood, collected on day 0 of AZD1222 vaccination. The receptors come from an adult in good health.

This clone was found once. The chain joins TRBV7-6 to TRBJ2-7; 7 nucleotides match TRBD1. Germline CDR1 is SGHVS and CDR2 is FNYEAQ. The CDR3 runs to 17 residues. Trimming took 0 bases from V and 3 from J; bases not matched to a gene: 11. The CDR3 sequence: CASSLAMGQPIGYEQYF. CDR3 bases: TGTGCCAGCAGCTTAGCGATGGGACAGCCCATAGGCTACGAGCAGTACTTC. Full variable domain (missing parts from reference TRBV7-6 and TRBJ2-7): GAGVSQSPRYKVTKRGQDVALRCDPISGHVSLYWYRQALGQGPEFLTYFNYEAQQDKSGLPNDRFSAERPEGSISTLTIQRTEQRDSAMYRCASSLAMGQPIGYEQYFGPGTRLTVT.

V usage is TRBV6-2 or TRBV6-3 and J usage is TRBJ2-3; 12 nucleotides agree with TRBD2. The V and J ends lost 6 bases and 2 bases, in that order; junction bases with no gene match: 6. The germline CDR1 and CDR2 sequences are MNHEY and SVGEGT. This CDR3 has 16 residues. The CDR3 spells CASSRLAGAYTDTQYF. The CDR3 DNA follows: TGTGCCAGCAGCCGACTAGCGGGGGCCTACACAGATACGCAGTATTTT.

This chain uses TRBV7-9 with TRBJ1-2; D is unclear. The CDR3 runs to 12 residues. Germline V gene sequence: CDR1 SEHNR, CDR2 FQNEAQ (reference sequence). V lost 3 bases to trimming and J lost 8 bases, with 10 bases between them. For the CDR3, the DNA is TGTGCCAGCAGCTTTGGAACGTCCGGCTACACCTTC. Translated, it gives CASSFGTSGYTF.

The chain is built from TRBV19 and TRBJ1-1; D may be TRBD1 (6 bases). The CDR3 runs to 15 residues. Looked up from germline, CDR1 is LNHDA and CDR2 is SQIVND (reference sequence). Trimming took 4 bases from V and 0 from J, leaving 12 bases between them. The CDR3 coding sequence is TGTGCCAGTAGTAGAGGACAGAGTATGAACACTGAAGCTTTCTTT. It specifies CASSRGQSMNTEAFF.

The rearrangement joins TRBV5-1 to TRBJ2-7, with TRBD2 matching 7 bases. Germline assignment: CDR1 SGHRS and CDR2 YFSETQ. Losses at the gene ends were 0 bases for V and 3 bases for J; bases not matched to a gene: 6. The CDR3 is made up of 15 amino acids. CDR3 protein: CASSLEAGEYYEQYF. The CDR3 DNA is TGCGCCAGCAGCTTGGAGGCGGGGGAATACTACGAGCAGTACTTC.

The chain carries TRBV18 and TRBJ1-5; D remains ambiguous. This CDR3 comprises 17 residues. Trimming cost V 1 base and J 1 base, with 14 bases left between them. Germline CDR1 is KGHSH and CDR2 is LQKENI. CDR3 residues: CASSPRHDQASNQPQHF. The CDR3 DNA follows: TGTGCCAGCTCACCACGTCACGACCAGGCAAGCAATCAGCCCCAGCATTTT.

In nucleotides, the CDR3 is TGTGCCACCAGCAGGGGGACAGTTATGGAAAAACTGTTTTTT. Its translation is CATSRGTVMEKLFF. The gene calls are TRBV15 and TRBJ1-4; the match to TRBD1 covers 7 bases. This CDR3 is built from 14 residues. After removal of 3 bases from V and 8 bases from J, the junction contained 6 bases not matched to a gene. Germline assignment: CDR1 LNHNV and CDR2 YYDKDF (reference sequence).

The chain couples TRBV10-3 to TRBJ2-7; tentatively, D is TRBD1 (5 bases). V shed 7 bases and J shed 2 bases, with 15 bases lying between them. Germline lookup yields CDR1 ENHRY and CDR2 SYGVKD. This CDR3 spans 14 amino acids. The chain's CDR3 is CAIMERTGAYEQYF. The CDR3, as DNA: TGTGCCATCATGGAGCGCACAGGAGCCTACGAGCAGTACTTC.

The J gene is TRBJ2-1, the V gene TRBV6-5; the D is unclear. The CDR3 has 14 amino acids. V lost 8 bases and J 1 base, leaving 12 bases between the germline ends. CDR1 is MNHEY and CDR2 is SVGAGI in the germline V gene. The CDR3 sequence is CASGRVESYNEQFF. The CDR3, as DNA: TGTGCCAGCGGTCGGGTTGAGTCCTACAATGAGCAGTTCTTC.

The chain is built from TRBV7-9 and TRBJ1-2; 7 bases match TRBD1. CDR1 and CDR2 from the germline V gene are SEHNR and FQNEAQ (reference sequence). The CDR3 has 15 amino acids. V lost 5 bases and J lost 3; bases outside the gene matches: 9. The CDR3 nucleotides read TGTGCCAGCAGCCCTGACAGGGCGAGGGACTATGGCTACACCTTC. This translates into CASSPDRARDYGYTF.

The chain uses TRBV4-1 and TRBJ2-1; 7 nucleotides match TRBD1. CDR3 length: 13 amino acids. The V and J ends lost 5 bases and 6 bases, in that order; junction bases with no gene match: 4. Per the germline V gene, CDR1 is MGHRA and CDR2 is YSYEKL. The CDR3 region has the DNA TGCGCCAGCAGCTTGGACAGGCCCAATGAGCAGTTCTTC. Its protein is CASSLDRPNEQFF.

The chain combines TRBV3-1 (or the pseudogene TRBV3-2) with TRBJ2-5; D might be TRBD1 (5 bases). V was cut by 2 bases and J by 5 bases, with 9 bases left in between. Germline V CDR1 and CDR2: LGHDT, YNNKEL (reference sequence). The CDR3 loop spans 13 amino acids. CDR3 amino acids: CASSQYKGETQYF. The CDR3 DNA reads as TGTGCCAGCAGCCAATATAAGGGGGAGACCCAGTACTTC.

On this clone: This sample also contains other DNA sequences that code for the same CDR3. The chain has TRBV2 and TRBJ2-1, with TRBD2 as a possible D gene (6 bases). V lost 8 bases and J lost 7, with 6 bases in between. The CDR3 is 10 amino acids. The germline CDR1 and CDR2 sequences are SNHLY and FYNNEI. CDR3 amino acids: CASGGNEQFF. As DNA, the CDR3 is TGTGCCAGCGGAGGGAATGAGCAGTTCTTC.

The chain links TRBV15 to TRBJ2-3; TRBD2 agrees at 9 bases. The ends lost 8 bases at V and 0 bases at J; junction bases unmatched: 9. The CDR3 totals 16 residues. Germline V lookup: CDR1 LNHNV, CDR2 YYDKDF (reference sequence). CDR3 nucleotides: TGTGCCACCGCCCGCGGGGGGGATGAGAGCACAGATACGCAGTATTTT. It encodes CATARGGDESTDTQYF. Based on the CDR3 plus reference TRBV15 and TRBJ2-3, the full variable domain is DAMVIQNPRYQVTQFGKPVTLSCSQTLNHNVMYWYQQKSSQAPKLLFHYYDKDFNNEADTPDNFQSRRPNTSFCFLDIRSPGLGDTAMYLCATARGGDESTDTQYFGPGTRLTVL.

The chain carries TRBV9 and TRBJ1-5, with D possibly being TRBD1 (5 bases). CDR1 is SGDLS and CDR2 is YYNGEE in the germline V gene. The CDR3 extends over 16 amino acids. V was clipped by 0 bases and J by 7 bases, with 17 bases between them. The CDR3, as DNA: TGTGCCAGCAGCGTAGGAGGTCAAGGGACGGGGCAGCCCCAGCATTTT. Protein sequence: CASSVGGQGTGQPQHF.

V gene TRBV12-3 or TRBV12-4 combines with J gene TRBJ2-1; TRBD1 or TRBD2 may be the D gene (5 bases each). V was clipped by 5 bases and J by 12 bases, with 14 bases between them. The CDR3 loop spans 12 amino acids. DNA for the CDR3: TGTGCCAGCAGTCGGGACGGGGCCCGGCAGTTCTTC. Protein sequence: CASSRDGARQFF.

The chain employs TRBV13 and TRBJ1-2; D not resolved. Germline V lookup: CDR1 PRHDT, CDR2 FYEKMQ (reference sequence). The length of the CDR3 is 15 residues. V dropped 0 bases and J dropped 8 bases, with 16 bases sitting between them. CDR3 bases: TGTGCCAGCAGCTTAGGCCGATTGGAGACTTGGGGCTACACCTTC. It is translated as CASSLGRLETWGYTF.

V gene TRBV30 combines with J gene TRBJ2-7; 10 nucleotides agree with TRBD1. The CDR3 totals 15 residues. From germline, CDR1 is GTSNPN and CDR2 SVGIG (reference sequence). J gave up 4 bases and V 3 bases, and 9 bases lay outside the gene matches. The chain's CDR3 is CAWRRGGQGRYEQYF. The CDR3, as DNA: TGTGCCTGGAGGAGGGGGGGACAGGGGAGGTACGAGCAGTACTTC.

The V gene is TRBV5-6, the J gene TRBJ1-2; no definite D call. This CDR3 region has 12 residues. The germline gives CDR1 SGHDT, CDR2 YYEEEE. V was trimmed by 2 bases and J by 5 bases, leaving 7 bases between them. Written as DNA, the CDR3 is TGTGCCAGCAGCTTTGAGCGTTATGGCTACACCTTC. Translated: CASSFERYGYTF.

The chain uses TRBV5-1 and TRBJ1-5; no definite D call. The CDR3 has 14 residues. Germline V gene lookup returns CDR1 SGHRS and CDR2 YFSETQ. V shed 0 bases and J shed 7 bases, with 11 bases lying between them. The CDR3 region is CASSLGTVGQPQHF. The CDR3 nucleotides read TGCGCCAGCAGCTTGGGAACAGTTGGGCAGCCCCAGCATTTT.

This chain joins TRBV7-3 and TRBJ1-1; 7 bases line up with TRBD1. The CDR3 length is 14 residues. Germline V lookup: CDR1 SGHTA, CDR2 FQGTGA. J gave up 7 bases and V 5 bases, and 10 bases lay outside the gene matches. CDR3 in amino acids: CASSPFRGQSEAFF. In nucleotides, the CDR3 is TGTGCCAGCAGCCCCTTCCGGGGACAGAGTGAAGCTTTCTTT.

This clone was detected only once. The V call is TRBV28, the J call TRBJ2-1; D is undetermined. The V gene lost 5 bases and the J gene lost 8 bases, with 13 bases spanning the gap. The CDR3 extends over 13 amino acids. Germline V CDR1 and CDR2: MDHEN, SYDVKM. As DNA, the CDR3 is TGTGCCAGCAGTCCGGGCGGACGCGATGAGCAGTTCTTC. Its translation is CASSPGGRDEQFF.

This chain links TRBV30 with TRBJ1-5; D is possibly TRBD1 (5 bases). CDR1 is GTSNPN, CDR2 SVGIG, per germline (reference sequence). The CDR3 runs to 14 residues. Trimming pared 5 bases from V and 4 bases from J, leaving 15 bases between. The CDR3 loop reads CAWGSGLGNQPQHF. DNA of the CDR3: TGTGCCTGGGGATCAGGGTTAGGGAATCAGCCCCAGCATTTT.

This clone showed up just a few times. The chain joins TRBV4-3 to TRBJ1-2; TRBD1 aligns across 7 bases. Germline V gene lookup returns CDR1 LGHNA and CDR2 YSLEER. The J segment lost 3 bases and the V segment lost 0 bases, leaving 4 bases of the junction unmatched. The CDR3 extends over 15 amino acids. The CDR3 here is CASSQETGNHYGYTF. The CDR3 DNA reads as TGCGCCAGCAGCCAAGAGACAGGGAACCACTATGGCTACACCTTC.

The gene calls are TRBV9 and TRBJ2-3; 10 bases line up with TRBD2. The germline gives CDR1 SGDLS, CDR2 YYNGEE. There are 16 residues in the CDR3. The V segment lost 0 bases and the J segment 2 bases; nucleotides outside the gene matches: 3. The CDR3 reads CASSVGLAGDTDTQYF. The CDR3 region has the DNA TGTGCCAGCAGCGTAGGGCTAGCGGGAGACACAGATACGCAGTATTTT.

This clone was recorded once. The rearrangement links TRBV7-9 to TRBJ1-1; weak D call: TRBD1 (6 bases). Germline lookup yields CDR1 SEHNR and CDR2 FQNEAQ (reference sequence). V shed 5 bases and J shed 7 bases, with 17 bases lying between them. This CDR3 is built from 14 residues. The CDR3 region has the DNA TGTGCCAGCAGCCCCCCTGGGGCAGGGGATGAAGCTTTCTTT. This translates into CASSPPGAGDEAFF.